Shown below are 18 T cell receptor beta chains from a single sample sequenced in a study of T cells in Graves' hyperthyroidism and ophthalmopathy. Amplified TCR beta CDR3 regions derived from RNA transcripts. The HTBI primer set was used in a first-round RT-PCR of the TCR CDR3. TCRdb redid the calling of the multiplex PCR reads with MiXCR, one entry per CDR3 protein. The sample includes 550,000 to 850,000 distinct CDR3 sequences, around 20% of them seen just once. The sequencing input was blood. The receptors come from a woman aged 50 to 60 with Graves' hyperthyroidism that later progressed to Graves' ophthalmopathy.

The V gene is TRBV14, the J gene TRBJ1-2, with D perhaps matching TRBD1 (6 bases). The CDR3 runs 18 residues. Trimming pared 0 bases from V and 4 bases from J, leaving 21 bases between. Germline V gene sequence: CDR1 SGHDN, CDR2 FVKESK. The CDR3 nucleotides are TGTGCCAGCAGCCAAGAGGGAATGGGGGGGCGAGAACTCTATGGCTACACCTTC. Amino acids: CASSQEGMGGRELYGYTF.

V gene TRBV6-9 combines with J gene TRBJ1-4; D possibly corresponds to TRBD1 (5 bases). The CDR3 contains 17 residues. V lost 4 bases, J lost 3 bases, and 18 bases lay in between. The germline gives CDR1 MNHGY, CDR2 SVAAGI. As DNA, the CDR3 is TGTGCCAGCAGTTGGGGGACTGGAGGACAAGCTAATGAAAAACTGTTTTTT. Translation gives CASSWGTGGQANEKLFF.

The chain uses TRBV7-9 and TRBJ1-4; D call uncertain. The CDR3 runs 10 residues. V lost 10 bases, J lost 10 bases, and 10 bases lay in between. Germline assignment: CDR1 SEHNR and CDR2 FQNEAQ (reference sequence). This CDR3 is CAIGIGKLFF. CDR3 bases: TGTGCCATCGGGATCGGAAAACTGTTTTTT.

The rearrangement uses TRBV20-1 and TRBJ2-1; TRBD1 matches at 10 bases. CDR1 DFQATT and CDR2 SNEGSKA come from the germline V gene (reference sequence). The CDR3 covers 15 residues. V lost 2 bases, J lost 4 bases, and 5 bases stayed unmatched. The CDR3 sequence: CSARSGTGAYNEQFF. The CDR3, as DNA: TGCAGTGCTAGATCCGGGACAGGGGCTTACAATGAGCAGTTCTTC.

This clonotype was counted at least ten times. The chain uses TRBV2 and TRBJ2-3, with D perhaps matching TRBD2 (5 bases). V dropped 3 bases and J dropped 8 bases, with 12 bases sitting between them. CDR3 length equals 13 residues. Germline V gene sequence: CDR1 SNHLY, CDR2 FYNNEI. The CDR3 sequence is CASSDPQSGTQYF. DNA for the CDR3: TGTGCCAGCAGTGACCCCCAGAGCGGTACGCAGTATTTT.

This clonotype came up many times. The genes are TRBV5-1 and TRBJ2-3; unclear D gene. The CDR3 extends over 15 amino acids. V dropped 4 bases and J dropped 1 base, with 13 bases sitting between them. Germline loops: CDR1 SGHRS, CDR2 YFSETQ. As DNA, the CDR3 is TGCGCCAGCAGCGTACCAGGAGCTGGCACAGATACGCAGTATTTT. This codes for CASSVPGAGTDTQYF.

This clonotype was observed a handful of times. The rearrangement joins TRBV6-1 to TRBJ2-3; 7 bases agree with TRBD2. V lost 1 base to trimming and J lost 1 base; unmatched junction nucleotides: 2. Germline CDR1 reads MNHNS; CDR2 reads SASEGT. This CDR3 region has 15 residues. The CDR3 loop is CASSEVAGGTDTQYF. CDR3 nucleotide sequence: TGTGCCAGCAGTGAAGTTGCGGGGGGCACAGATACGCAGTATTTT.

As concerns this clonotype: A much bigger clone sits one base away, suggesting this may be a read error. The V call is TRBV9, the J call TRBJ1-2; D is unresolved. Germline lookup yields CDR1 SGDLS and CDR2 YYNGEE. Trimming took off 4 bases at V and 2 bases at J, with 12 bases between the two ends. This CDR3 has 14 amino acids. CDR3 in amino acids: CASSPQDGNYGYTF. For the CDR3, the DNA is TGTGCCAGCAGCCCCCAGGACGGGAACTATGGCTACACCTTC.

This clonotype was seen many times. This rearrangement joins TRBV18 to TRBJ2-1; weak D call: TRBD2 (6 bases). CDR3 size: 15 residues. V gave up 2 bases and J gave up 8 bases, with 16 bases separating them. Looked up from germline, CDR1 is KGHSH and CDR2 is LQKENI. This chain's CDR3 is CASSPGVLATDEQFF. DNA of the CDR3: TGTGCCAGCTCACCAGGGGTACTAGCAACAGATGAGCAGTTCTTC.

This chain links TRBV20-1 with TRBJ2-4; possibly TRBD1 or TRBD2 for D (6 bases each). Trimming took 1 base from V and 7 from J, leaving 20 bases between them. CDR1 and CDR2 (germline): DFQATT, SNEGSKA (reference sequence). This CDR3 comprises 16 residues. CDR3 region: CSARVRARGETNIQYF. CDR3 DNA: TGCAGTGCTAGAGTTCGGGCTAGGGGGGAGACGAACATTCAGTACTTC.

This clonotype was counted many times. This rearrangement joins TRBV3-1 to TRBJ1-3; D call uncertain. From germline, CDR1 is LGHDT and CDR2 YNNKEL (reference sequence). This CDR3 has 14 residues. The V end lost 3 bases, the J end lost 1 base, and 7 bases lay between the germline ends. The DNA for the CDR3 is TGTGCCAGCAGCCACAGCGCGTCTGGAAACACCATATATTTT. Protein: CASSHSASGNTIYF.

This clonotype was seen repeatedly, ten times or more. The rearrangement joins TRBV7-2 to TRBJ2-1, with TRBD1 matching over 10 bases. The germline V gene has CDR1 SGHTA and CDR2 FQGNSA. The CDR3 is 14 residues long. V gave up 4 bases and J gave up 6 bases; unmatched junction bases: 3. CDR3 region: CASSWDRGVNEQFF. In nucleotides, the CDR3 is TGTGCCAGCAGCTGGGACAGGGGTGTCAATGAGCAGTTCTTC.

The chain couples TRBV2 to TRBJ1-5; 7 nucleotides align to TRBD1. Germline lookup yields CDR1 SNHLY and CDR2 FYNNEI. The CDR3 spans 14 residues. The J segment lost 5 bases and the V segment lost 7 bases, leaving 8 bases of the junction unmatched. The CDR3 region is CASKTSGGYQPQHF. CDR3 in DNA: TGTGCCAGCAAAACTTCAGGGGGGTATCAGCCCCAGCATTTT.

This clonotype was counted only a few times. The rearrangement links TRBV3-1 to TRBJ1-4; the D is unclear. This CDR3 spans 12 amino acids. CDR1 is LGHDT, CDR2 YNNKEL, per germline (reference sequence). The V end lost 5 bases, the J end lost 8 bases, and 9 bases lay between the germline ends. Written as DNA, the CDR3 is TGTGCCAGCAGCAACCTAGAAGAAAAACTGTTTTTT. It translates to CASSNLEEKLFF.

The gene calls are TRBV7-9 and TRBJ1-2, with 7 positions matching TRBD1. J was trimmed by 0 bases and V by 5 bases; bases with no gene match: 6. This CDR3 region has 15 residues. Germline CDR1 and CDR2: SEHNR and FQNEAQ (reference sequence). CDR3 protein: CASSLPDRANYGYTF. The CDR3 nucleotides are TGTGCCAGCAGCCTCCCCGACAGGGCTAACTATGGCTACACCTTC.

This clonotype was recorded many times. The genes are TRBV20-1 and TRBJ2-5; 7 bases fit TRBD2. The junction had 14 bases not matched to a gene; V was cut back by 0 bases and J by 7 bases. The germline gives CDR1 DFQATT, CDR2 SNEGSKA (reference sequence). CDR3 size: 16 residues. CDR3 bases: TGCAGTGCTAGAGATCGGGGAGCGGGGCAATGGGGGACCCAGTACTTC. Protein product: CSARDRGAGQWGTQYF.

This clonotype has a count of ten or more. The chain carries TRBV11-2 and TRBJ1-1, with TRBD1 identical over 7 bases. Germline CDR1 is SGHAT and CDR2 is FQNNGV. The CDR3 loop spans 12 amino acids. Trimming took 4 bases from V and 12 from J; bases not matched to a gene: 8. The DNA of the CDR3 is TGTGCCAGCAGCTCAATAGACAGGGAAACTTTCTTT. Translating it yields CASSSIDRETFF. Filled out from reference TRBV11-2 and TRBJ1-1, the complete variable domain reads EAGVAQSPRYKIIEKRQSVAFWCNPISGHATLYWYQQILGQGPKLLIQFQNNGVVDDSQLPKDRFSAERLKGVDSTLKIQPAKLEDSAVYLCASSSIDRETFFGQGTRLTVV.

This sequence joins TRBV4-1 and TRBJ2-1; D gene unclear. There are 15 residues in the CDR3. Trimming shortened V by 3 bases and J by 5 bases, and 14 bases separated the two germline ends. CDR1 is MGHRA and CDR2 is YSYEKL in the germline V gene. CDR3 in DNA: TGCGCCAGCAGCCACCAGACCCAGTTTAACAATGAGCAGTTCTTC. Protein: CASSHQTQFNNEQFF.